This record concerns one TCR beta chain sequence. This record comes from a study of shared clonotypes between healthy human individuals. Libraries were prepared by immunoSEQ multiplex PCR; TCRdb keeps only in-frame clonotypes and omits some of them. This table has approximately 530,000 clones, 95% to 96% appearing once. CDR3 length: 16 residues. Trimming left V 1 base short and J 8 bases short, with 17 bases between. Germline values: CDR1 SEHNR, CDR2 FQNEAQ (reference sequence). The gene calls are TRBV7-9 and TRBJ1-4; D perhaps matches TRBD1 (5 bases). The sequenced sample consisted of naive CD4+ T cells sorted from blood. The subset: CD45RA+ positively selected. The receptor comes from a woman in her thirties in good health. CDR3 sequence (DNA): TGTGCCAGCAGCTTAGGCGGCGGGACGGGCGGGGAAAAACTGTTTTTT. This translates into CASSLGGGTGGEKLFF.